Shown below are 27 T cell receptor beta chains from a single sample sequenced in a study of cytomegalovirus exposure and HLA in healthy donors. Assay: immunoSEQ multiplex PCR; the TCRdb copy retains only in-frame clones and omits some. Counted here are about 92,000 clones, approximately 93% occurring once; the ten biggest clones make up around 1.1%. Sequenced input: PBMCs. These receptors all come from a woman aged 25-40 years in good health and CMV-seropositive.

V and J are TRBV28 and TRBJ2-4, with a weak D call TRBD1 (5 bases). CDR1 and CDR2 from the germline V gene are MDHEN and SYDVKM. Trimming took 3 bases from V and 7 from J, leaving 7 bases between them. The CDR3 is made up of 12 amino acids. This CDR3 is CASSFKGNIQYF. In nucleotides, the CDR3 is TGTGCCAGCAGTTTTAAGGGGAACATTCAGTACTTC.

The CDR3 protein is CASSFTVRLADLTGELFF. CDR3 nucleotides: TGTGCCAGCAGCTTCACCGTTCGACTAGCGGACTTAACCGGGGAGCTGTTTTTT. J is TRBJ2-2 and V is TRBV7-2; 9 bases match TRBD2. CDR3 length: 18 residues. Trimming took 3 bases from V and 5 from J; bases not matched to a gene: 13. Germline CDR1 reads SGHTA; CDR2 reads FQGNSA.

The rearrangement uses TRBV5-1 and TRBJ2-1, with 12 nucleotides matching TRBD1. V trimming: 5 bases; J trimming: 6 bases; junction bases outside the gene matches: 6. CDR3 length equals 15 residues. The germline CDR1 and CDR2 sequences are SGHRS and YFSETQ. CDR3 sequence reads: CASRGGTGGFNEQFF. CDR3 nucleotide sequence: TGCGCCAGCAGGGGAGGGACAGGGGGCTTCAATGAGCAGTTCTTC.

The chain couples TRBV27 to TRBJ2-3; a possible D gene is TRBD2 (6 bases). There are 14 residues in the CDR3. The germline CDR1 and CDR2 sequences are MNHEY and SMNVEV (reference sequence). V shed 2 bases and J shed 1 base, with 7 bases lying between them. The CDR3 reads CASSLGGGTDTQYF. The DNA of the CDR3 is TGTGCCAGCAGTTTAGGAGGGGGCACAGATACGCAGTATTTT.

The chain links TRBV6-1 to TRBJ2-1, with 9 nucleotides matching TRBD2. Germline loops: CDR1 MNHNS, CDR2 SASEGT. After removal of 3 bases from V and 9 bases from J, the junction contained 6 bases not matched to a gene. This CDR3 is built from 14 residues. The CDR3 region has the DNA TGTGCCAGCAGTGATAGCGGGGGAGCGGCTGAGCAGTTCTTC. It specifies CASSDSGGAAEQFF.

The CDR3 DNA sequence: TGTGCCAGCAGTTTATCTGGGAGTCCCTGGTACAATGAGCAGTTCTTC. This encodes CASSLSGSPWYNEQFF. The chain employs TRBV27 and TRBJ2-1; maybe TRBD2 (5 bases). Germline V lookup: CDR1 MNHEY, CDR2 SMNVEV (reference sequence). V lost 0 bases to trimming and J lost 4 bases, with 13 bases between them. There are 16 residues in the CDR3.

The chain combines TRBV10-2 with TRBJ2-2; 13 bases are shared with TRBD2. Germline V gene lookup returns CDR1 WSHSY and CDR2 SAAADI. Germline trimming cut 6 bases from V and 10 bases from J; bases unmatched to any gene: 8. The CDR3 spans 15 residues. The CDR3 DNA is TGCGCCAGCAGGGGCAGGACTAGCGGGAGCCAGGAGCTGTTTTTT. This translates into CASRGRTSGSQELFF.

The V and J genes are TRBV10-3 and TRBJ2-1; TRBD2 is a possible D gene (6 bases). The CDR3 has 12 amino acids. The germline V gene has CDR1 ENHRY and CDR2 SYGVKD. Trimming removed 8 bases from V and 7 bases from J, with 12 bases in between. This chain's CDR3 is CAIGEVRNEQFF. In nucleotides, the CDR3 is TGTGCCATCGGGGAGGTAAGGAATGAGCAGTTCTTC.

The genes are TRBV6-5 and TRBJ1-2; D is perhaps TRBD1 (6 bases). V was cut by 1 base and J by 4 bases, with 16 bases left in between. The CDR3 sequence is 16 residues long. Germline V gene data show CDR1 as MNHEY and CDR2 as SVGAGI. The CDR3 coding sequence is TGTGCCAGCAGTTACTTACCCTCGGGCAGGGGCTATGGCTACACCTTC. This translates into CASSYLPSGRGYGYTF.

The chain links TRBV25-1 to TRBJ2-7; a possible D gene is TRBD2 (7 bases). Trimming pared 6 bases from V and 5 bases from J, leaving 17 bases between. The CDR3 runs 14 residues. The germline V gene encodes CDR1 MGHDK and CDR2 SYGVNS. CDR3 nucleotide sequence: TGTGCCAGCAGCAAAGGGGGGGCGCAGAACGAGCAGTACTTC. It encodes CASSKGGAQNEQYF.

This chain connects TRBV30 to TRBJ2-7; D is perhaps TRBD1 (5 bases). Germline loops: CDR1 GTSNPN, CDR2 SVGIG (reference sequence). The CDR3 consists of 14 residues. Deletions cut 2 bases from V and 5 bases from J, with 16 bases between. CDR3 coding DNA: TGTGCCTGGAGTCAGGGTGGCGAGATGCACGAGCAGTACTTC. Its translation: CAWSQGGEMHEQYF.

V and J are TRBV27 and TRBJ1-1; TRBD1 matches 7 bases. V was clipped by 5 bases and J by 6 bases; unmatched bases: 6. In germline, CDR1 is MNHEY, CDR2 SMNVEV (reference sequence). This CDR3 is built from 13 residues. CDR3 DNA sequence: TGTGCCAGCAGTCTCGGAGGGGGCGCTGAAGCTTTCTTT. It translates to CASSLGGGAEAFF.

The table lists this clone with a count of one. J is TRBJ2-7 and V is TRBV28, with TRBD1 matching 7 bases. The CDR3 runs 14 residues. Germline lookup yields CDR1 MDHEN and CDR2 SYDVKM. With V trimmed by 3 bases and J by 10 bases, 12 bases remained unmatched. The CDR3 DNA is TGTGCCAGCAGTTTGCCGGGGACAGTCTACGGACAGTACTTC. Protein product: CASSLPGTVYGQYF.

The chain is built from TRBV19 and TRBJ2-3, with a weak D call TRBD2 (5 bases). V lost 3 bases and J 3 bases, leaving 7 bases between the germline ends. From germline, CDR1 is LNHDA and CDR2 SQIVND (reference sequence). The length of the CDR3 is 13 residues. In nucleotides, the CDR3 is TGTGCCAGTAGTATCGGGATAACAGATACGCAGTATTTT. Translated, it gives CASSIGITDTQYF.

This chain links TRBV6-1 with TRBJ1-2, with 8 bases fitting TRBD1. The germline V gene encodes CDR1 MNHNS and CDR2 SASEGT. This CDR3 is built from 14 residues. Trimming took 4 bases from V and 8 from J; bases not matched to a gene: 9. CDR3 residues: CASSAGQGLGGYTF. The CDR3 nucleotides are TGTGCCAGCAGTGCAGGACAGGGCTTAGGGGGCTACACCTTC.

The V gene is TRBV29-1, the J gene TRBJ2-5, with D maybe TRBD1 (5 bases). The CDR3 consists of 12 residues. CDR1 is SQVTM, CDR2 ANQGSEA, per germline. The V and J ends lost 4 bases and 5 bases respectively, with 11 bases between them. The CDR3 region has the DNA TGCAGCGTTGGACCAGGGCGGGAGACCCAGTACTTC. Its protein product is CSVGPGRETQYF.

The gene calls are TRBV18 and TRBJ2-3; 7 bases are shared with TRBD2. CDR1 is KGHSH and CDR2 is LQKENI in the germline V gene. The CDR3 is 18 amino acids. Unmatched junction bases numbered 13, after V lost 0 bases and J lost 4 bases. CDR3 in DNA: TGTGCCAGCTCACCACCGTCAGCGGGGCGCCTTGGGGCAGATACGCAGTATTTT. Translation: CASSPPSAGRLGADTQYF.

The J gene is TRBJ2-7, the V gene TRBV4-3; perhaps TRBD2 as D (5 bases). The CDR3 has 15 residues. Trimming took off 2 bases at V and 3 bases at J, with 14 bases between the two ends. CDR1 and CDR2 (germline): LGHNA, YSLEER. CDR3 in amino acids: CASSQSRGSVYEQYF. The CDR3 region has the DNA TGCGCCAGCAGCCAAAGTCGGGGTAGCGTCTACGAGCAGTACTTC.

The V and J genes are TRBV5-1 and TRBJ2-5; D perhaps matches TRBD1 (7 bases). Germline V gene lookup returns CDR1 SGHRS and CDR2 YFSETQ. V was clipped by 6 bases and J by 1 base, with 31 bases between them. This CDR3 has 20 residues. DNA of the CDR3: TGCGCCAGCATCCCAGGGGGAATCCGGCCGGACTATGTAGGCCAAGAGACCCAGTACTTC. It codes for CASIPGGIRPDYVGQETQYF.

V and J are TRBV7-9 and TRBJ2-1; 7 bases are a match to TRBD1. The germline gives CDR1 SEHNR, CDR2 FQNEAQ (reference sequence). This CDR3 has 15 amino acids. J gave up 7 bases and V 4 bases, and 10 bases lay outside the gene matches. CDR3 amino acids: CASSSPGTATNEQFF. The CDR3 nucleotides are TGTGCCAGCAGCTCACCCGGGACAGCGACTAATGAGCAGTTCTTC.

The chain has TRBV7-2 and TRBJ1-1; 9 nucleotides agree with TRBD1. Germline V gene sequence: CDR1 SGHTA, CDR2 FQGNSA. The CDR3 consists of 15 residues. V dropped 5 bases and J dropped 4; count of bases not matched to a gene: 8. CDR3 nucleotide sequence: TGTGCCAGCAGCCCTGGGACAGGGTCTGTCACTGAAGCTTTCTTT. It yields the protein CASSPGTGSVTEAFF.

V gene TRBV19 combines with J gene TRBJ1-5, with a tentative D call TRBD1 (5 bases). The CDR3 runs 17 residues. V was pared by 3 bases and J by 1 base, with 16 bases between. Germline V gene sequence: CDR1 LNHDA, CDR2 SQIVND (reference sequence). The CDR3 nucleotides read TGTGCCAGTAGTATCATTTCGGGAGGGGTCAGCAATCAGCCCCAGCATTTT. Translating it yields CASSIISGGVSNQPQHF.

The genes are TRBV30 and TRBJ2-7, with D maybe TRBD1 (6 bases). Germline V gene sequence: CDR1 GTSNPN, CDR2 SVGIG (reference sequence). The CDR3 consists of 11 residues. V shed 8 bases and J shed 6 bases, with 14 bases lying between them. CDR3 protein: CAKSTGLEQYF. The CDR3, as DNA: TGTGCCAAGTCGACAGGTCTCGAGCAGTACTTC.

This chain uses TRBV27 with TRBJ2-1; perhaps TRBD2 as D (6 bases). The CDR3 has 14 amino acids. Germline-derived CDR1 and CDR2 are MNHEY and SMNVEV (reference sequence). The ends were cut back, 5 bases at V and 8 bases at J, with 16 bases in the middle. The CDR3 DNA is TGTGCCAGCAGTGTCCTGACTAGGTTGCATGAGCAGTTCTTC. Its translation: CASSVLTRLHEQFF.

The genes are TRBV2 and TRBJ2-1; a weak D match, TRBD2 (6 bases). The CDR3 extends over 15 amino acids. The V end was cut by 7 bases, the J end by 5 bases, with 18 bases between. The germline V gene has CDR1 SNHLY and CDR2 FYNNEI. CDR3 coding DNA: TGTGCCAGCACACCTTATCGGGGGACCAACAATGAGCAGTTCTTC. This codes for CASTPYRGTNNEQFF.

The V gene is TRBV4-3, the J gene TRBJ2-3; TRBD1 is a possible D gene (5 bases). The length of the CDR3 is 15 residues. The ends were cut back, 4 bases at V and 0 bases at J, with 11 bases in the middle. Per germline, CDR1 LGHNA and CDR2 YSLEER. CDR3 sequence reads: CASSLTADSTDTQYF. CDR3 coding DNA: TGCGCCAGCAGCCTGACAGCAGATAGCACAGATACGCAGTATTTT.

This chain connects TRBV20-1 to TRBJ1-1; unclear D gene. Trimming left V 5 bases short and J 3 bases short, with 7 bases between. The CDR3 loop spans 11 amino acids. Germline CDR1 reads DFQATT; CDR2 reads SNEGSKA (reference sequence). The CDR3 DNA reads TGCAGTGCTGAAAAGCACACTGAAGCTTTCTTT. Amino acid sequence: CSAEKHTEAFF.